This TCR beta chain emerged from a study of neurological immune-mediated disorders. Study context: Among some 35 multiple sclerosis patients, about 30 were relapsing-remitting and 3 were secondary progressive.

Time point specified: longitudinal time-point 3. Libraries used 2 million unsorted PBMCs kept frozen in RNAlater. In this sample, this clonotype turned up many times. Its cognate antigen is unknown. TCRdb itself ran the 5' RACE reads through MiXCR, one entry per CDR3 protein. This sample carries about 84,000 distinct CDR3 sequences, approximately 4.6% of them seen once, and the ten largest clones take approximately 5.7%. The study's findings and limits: Phylogenetic grouping assigned the repertoires of 18 of 34 multiple sclerosis patients to a single related-CDR3 cluster, representing a possible signature.

What was sequenced was PBMCs. This TCR was recovered from a woman aged 55-69 years with multiple sclerosis.

The CDR3 sequence: CSVGTTGDTQYF. The DNA of the CDR3 is TGCAGCGTTGGGACGACAGGAGATACGCAGTATTTT. The V and J genes are TRBV29-1 and TRBJ2-3; possible D gene TRBD1, 6 bases. Germline V lookup: CDR1 SQVTM, CDR2 ANQGSEA. CDR3 length: 12 amino acids. With 4 bases removed from V and 5 bases from J, the gap between germline ends came to 10 bases.